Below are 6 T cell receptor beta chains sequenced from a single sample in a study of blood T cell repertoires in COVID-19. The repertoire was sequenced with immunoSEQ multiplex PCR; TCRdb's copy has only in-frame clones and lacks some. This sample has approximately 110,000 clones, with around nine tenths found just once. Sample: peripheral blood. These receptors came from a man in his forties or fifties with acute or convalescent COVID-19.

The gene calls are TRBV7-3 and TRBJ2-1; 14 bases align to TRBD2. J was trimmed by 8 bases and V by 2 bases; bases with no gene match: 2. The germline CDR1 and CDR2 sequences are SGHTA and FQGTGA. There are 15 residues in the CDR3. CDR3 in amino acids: CASSLGLAGGYEQFF. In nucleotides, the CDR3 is TGTGCCAGCAGCTTAGGACTAGCGGGGGGTTATGAGCAGTTCTTC.

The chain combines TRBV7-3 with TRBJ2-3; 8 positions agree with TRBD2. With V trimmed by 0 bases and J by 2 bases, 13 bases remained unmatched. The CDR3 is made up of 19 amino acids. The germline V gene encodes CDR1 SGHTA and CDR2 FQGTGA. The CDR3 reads CASSLTAIGAGGHTDTQYF. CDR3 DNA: TGTGCCAGCAGCTTAACGGCCATTGGTGCGGGGGGACACACAGATACGCAGTATTTT.

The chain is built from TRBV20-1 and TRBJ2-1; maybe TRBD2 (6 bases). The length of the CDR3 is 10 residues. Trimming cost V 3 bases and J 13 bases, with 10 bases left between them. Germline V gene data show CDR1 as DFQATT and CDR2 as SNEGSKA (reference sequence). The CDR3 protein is CSASQDYQFF. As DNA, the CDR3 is TGCAGTGCTAGCCAGGACTATCAGTTCTTC.

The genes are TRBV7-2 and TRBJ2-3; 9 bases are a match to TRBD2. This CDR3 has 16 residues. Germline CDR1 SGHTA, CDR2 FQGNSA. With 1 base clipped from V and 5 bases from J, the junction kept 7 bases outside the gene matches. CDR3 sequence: CASSLVAGARGDTQYF. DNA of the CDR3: TGTGCCAGCAGCTTAGTAGCGGGAGCTCGGGGAGATACGCAGTATTTT.

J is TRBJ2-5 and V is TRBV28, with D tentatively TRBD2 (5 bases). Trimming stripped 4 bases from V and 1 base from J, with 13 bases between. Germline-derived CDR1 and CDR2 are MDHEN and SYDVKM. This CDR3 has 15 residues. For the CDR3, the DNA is TGTGCCAGCAGTTCCGGACCGACTATCCAAGAGACCCAGTACTTC. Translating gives CASSSGPTIQETQYF.

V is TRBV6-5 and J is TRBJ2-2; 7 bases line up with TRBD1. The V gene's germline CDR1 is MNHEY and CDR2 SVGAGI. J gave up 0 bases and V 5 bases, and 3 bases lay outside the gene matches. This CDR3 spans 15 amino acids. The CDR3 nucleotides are TGTGCCAGCAGTAGTCAGGGGGCGAACACCGGGGAGCTGTTTTTT. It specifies CASSSQGANTGELFF.